The present T cell receptor (beta chain) was sequenced within a study of T cells in localized non-small cell lung cancer. Assay: immunoSEQ multiplex PCR; the TCRdb copy retains only in-frame clones and omits some. The table shows 2,000 to 2,500 clones, with less than 35% occurring only once. Germline CDR1 is SGHNT and CDR2 is YENEEA. V lost 5 bases and J lost 4, with 24 bases in between. This CDR3 contains 17 residues. In the case of this clone: The antigen is not known.

Findings and caveats of the study: Measurement of T cell clonality placed uninvolved adjacent lung highest, above the level in tumor.

The V and J genes are TRBV11-3 and TRBJ2-7; possible D gene TRBD1, 6 bases. The receptor was isolated from a man aged 35 to 69 with stage I lung adenocarcinoma. The starting material was normal lung tissue next to the tumor, obtained before any cancer treatment. The CDR3 loop is CASSAITRDTPLYEQYF. The CDR3 bases are TGTGCCAGCAGCGCCATTACCCGGGACACTCCCCTTTACGAGCAGTACTTC.